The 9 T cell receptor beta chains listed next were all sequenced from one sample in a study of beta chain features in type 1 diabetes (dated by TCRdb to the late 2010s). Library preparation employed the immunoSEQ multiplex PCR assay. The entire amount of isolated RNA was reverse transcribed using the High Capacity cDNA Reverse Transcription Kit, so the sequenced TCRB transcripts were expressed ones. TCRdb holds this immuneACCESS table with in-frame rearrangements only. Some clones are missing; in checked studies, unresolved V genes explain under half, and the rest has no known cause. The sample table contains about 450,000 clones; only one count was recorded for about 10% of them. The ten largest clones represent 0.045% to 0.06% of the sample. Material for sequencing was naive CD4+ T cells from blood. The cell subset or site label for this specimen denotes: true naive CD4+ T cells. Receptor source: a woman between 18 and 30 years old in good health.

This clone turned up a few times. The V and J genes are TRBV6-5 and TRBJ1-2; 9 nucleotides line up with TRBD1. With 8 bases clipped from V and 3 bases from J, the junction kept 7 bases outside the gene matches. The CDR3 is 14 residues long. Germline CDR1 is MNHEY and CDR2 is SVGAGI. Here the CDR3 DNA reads TGTGCCAGCGCCTCGGACAGGGGAGACTATGGCTACACCTTC. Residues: CASASDRGDYGYTF.

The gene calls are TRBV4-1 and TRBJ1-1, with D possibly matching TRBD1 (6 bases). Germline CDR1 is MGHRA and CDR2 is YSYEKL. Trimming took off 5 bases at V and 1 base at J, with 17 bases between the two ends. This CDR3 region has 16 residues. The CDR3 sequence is CASSSYIRDKNTEAFF. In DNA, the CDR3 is TGCGCCAGCAGCAGCTATATCCGGGACAAGAACACTGAAGCTTTCTTT.

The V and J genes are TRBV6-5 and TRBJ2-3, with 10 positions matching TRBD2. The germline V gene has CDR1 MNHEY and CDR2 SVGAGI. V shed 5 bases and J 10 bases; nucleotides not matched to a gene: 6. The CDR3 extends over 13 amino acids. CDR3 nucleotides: TGTGCCAGCAGTCAGCCCGGGACTAGCGCGCAGTATTTT. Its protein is CASSQPGTSAQYF.

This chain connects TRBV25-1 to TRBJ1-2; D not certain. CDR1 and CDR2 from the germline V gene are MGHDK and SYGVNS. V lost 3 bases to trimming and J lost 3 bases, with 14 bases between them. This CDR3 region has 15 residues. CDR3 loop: CASSDADRPYYGYTF. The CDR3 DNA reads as TGTGCCAGCAGTGATGCCGACCGCCCCTACTATGGCTACACCTTC.

The CDR3 nucleotides read TGTGCCTGTGGGAGGGTAGAAAAACTGTTTTTT. It codes for CACGRVEKLFF. This chain links TRBV13 with TRBJ1-4; D is unresolved. Trimming left V 11 bases short and J 8 bases short, with 12 bases between. The CDR3 length is 11 residues. Germline CDR1 reads PRHDT; CDR2 reads FYEKMQ (reference sequence).

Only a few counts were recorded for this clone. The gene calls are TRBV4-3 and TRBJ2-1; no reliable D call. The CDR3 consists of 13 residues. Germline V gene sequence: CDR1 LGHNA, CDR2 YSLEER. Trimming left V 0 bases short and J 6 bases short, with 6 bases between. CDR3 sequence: CASSQERFNEQFF. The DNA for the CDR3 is TGCGCCAGCAGCCAAGAACGATTCAATGAGCAGTTCTTC.

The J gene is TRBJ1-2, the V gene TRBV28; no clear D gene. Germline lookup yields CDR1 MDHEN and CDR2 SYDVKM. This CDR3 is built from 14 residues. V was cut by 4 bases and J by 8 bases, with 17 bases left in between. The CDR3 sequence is CASSSGWATRGYTF. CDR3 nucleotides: TGTGCCAGCAGTTCTGGATGGGCCACTCGCGGCTACACCTTC.

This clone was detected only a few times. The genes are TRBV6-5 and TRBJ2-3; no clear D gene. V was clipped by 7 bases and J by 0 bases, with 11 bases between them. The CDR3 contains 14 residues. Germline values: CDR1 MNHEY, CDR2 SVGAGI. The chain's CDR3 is CASTSHVSTDTQYF. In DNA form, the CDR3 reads TGTGCCAGCACCTCACATGTTAGCACAGATACGCAGTATTTT.

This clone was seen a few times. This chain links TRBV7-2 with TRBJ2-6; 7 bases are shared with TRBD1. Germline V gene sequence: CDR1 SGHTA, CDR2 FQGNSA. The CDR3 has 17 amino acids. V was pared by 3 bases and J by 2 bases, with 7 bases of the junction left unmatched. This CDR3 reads CASSFGAQGTGANVLTF. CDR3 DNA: TGTGCCAGCAGCTTTGGGGCACAGGGGACTGGGGCCAACGTCCTGACTTTC.